Listed here are 18 T cell receptor beta chains from one sample, sequenced in a study of cytomegalovirus exposure and HLA in healthy donors. The repertoire was sequenced with immunoSEQ multiplex PCR; TCRdb's copy has only in-frame clones and lacks some. The sample has tens of thousands of clones; around 94% are singletons. Sequenced: PBMCs. The receptors were gathered from a woman between 18 and 29 years old in good health and CMV-seropositive.

The rearrangement joins TRBV14 to TRBJ1-5, with D perhaps TRBD1 (5 bases). Trimming cost V 3 bases and J 1 base, with 10 bases left between them. The CDR3 covers 15 residues. Germline assignment: CDR1 SGHDN and CDR2 FVKESK. CDR3 region: CASSQGGASNQPQHF. CDR3 DNA sequence: TGTGCCAGCAGCCAGGGTGGGGCAAGCAATCAGCCCCAGCATTTT.

The rearrangement uses TRBV28 and TRBJ1-2, with D perhaps matching TRBD1 (5 bases). Per germline, CDR1 MDHEN and CDR2 SYDVKM. This CDR3 is 12 amino acids long. Trimming cost V 6 bases and J 4 bases, with 9 bases left between them. As DNA, the CDR3 is TGTGCCAGCAGGACCGACAGCTATGGCTACACCTTC. Protein sequence: CASRTDSYGYTF.

V is TRBV28 and J is TRBJ2-1; 8 bases line up with TRBD2. Looked up from germline, CDR1 is MDHEN and CDR2 is SYDVKM. The CDR3 is 17 amino acids. J lost 0 bases, V lost 5 bases, and 9 bases had no gene match. CDR3 in amino acids: CASSTRLAKSSYNEQFF. The CDR3 bases are TGTGCCAGCAGTACGAGACTAGCGAAGAGCTCCTACAATGAGCAGTTCTTC.

The V call is TRBV2, the J call TRBJ1-5; D gene unclear. Germline CDR1 is SNHLY and CDR2 is FYNNEI. The CDR3 consists of 19 residues. Trimming removed 0 bases from V and 0 bases from J, with 18 bases in between. The CDR3 loop is CASSEAGRKNPYSNQPQHF. CDR3 in DNA: TGTGCCAGCAGTGAAGCAGGCAGGAAAAATCCATATAGCAATCAGCCCCAGCATTTT.

The rearrangement links TRBV6-4 to TRBJ1-1, with a weak D call TRBD1 (5 bases). Germline values: CDR1 MRHNA, CDR2 SNTAGT. The CDR3 is 13 residues long. V was clipped by 5 bases and J by 5 bases, with 12 bases between them. The CDR3, as DNA: TGTGCCAGCAGTATCGGGGGTGAAACTGAAGCTTTCTTT. Translating it yields CASSIGGETEAFF.

In the case of this clone: A read error may produce the germline difference seen at one junction end. This chain uses TRBV25-1 with TRBJ2-1; 8 nucleotides line up with TRBD2. The germline gives CDR1 MGHDK, CDR2 SYGVNS. This CDR3 comprises 14 residues. The CDR3 sequence: CASREAGAYNEQFF. As DNA, the CDR3 is TGTGCCAGCCGTGAAGCGGGAGCCTACAATGAGCAGTTCTTC.

The gene calls are TRBV18 and TRBJ2-2, with 11 bases identical to TRBD2. Germline V CDR1 and CDR2: KGHSH, LQKENI. The CDR3 consists of 16 residues. The trim removed 4 bases at V and 5 bases at J, leaving 6 bases unmatched. The CDR3 loop reads CASSLRLAGSTGELFF. The CDR3, as DNA: TGTGCCAGCTCACTAAGACTAGCGGGAAGTACCGGGGAGCTGTTTTTT.

The gene calls are TRBV6-5 and TRBJ1-2; 10 positions agree with TRBD1. Germline V CDR1 and CDR2: MNHEY, SVGAGI. J gave up 8 bases and V 4 bases, and 7 bases lay outside the gene matches. CDR3 length: 14 amino acids. The CDR3 DNA follows: TGTGCCAGCAGTTCGGGGACAGGGGCCGGGGGCTACACCTTC. It yields the protein CASSSGTGAGGYTF.

The V call is TRBV4-1, the J call TRBJ1-2; tentative D call: TRBD1 (6 bases). CDR3 size: 16 residues. The germline gives CDR1 MGHRA, CDR2 YSYEKL. Trimming removed 0 bases from V and 0 bases from J, with 11 bases in between. CDR3 in DNA: TGCGCCAGCAGCCAAGAGATAGGGGGTGCTAACTATGGCTACACCTTC. Amino acid sequence: CASSQEIGGANYGYTF.

The V call is TRBV27, the J call TRBJ2-7, with TRBD1 as a possible D gene (5 bases). Germline CDR1 reads MNHEY; CDR2 reads SMNVEV (reference sequence). This CDR3 contains 18 residues. Between the trimmed V and J ends, which lost 7 bases and 2 bases, there was a span of 27 bases. The CDR3 nucleotides read TGTGCCAGCACCCCTTATGGCACCTGGACAATGAACACCTACGAGCAGTACTTC. Protein sequence: CASTPYGTWTMNTYEQYF.

This clone was seen more than once but under ten times. The V gene is TRBV5-4, the J gene TRBJ1-1; D remains unclear. CDR1 is SGHNT and CDR2 is YYREEE in the germline V gene (reference sequence). With 4 bases removed from V and 2 bases from J, the gap between germline ends came to 15 bases. The CDR3 runs to 15 residues. The CDR3 DNA reads as TGTGCCAGCAGCCCCGGCGGCCTGCTAAACACTGAAGCTTTCTTT. This gives the protein CASSPGGLLNTEAFF. The full variable domain, completed using reference TRBV5-4 and TRBJ1-1, is ETGVTQSPTHLIKTRGQQVTLRCSSQSGHNTVSWYQQALGQGPQFIFQYYREEENGRGNFPPRFSGLQFPNYSSELNVNALELDDSALYLCASSPGGLLNTEAFFGQGTRLTVV.

Note on this clone: Its ends do not fully match the called genes, so a read error is possible. This sequence joins TRBV7-7 and TRBJ2-5; 8 bases align to TRBD1. CDR1 is SSHAT and CDR2 is FNYEAQ in the germline V gene (reference sequence). This CDR3 comprises 15 residues. The CDR3 bases are TGTGCTAGCAGCTCAGCTAGGACAGGGCAAGAGACCCAGTACTTC. Encoded protein: CASSSARTGQETQYF.

This rearrangement joins TRBV5-1 to TRBJ2-5, with D possibly TRBD1 on 6 matching bases. Trimming pared 0 bases from V and 2 bases from J, leaving 17 bases between. The CDR3 is 17 residues long. Germline V lookup: CDR1 SGHRS, CDR2 YFSETQ. CDR3 region: CASSLVPGLQGQETQYF. CDR3 coding DNA: TGCGCCAGCAGCTTGGTCCCTGGGCTCCAGGGGCAAGAGACCCAGTACTTC.

The chain joins TRBV7-2 to TRBJ1-6, with D perhaps TRBD1 (5 bases). There are 13 residues in the CDR3. Germline V gene sequence: CDR1 SGHTA, CDR2 FQGNSA. Trimming left V 1 base short and J 11 bases short, with 9 bases between. CDR3 in DNA: TGTGCCAGCAGCTTAGGACGGGGGACACCCCTCCACTTT. Protein: CASSLGRGTPLHF.

V is TRBV19 and J is TRBJ1-5, with 8 bases fitting TRBD1. The CDR3 runs 16 residues. With 7 bases clipped from V and 6 bases from J, the junction kept 14 bases outside the gene matches. CDR1 LNHDA and CDR2 SQIVND come from the germline V gene (reference sequence). CDR3 in amino acids: CASTAMDRVSRQPQHF. The CDR3 DNA reads TGTGCCAGTACCGCGATGGACAGGGTCTCACGTCAGCCCCAGCATTTT.

This clone showed up just once. The chain couples TRBV28 to TRBJ1-1; 12 bases map to TRBD1. The CDR3 covers 17 residues. V shed 4 bases and J 10 bases; nucleotides not matched to a gene: 16. Germline lookup yields CDR1 MDHEN and CDR2 SYDVKM. DNA for the CDR3: TGTGCCAGCAGTTCTTGGGCAATAAGGGACAGGGGGCTCCTAGCTTTCTTT. Residues: CASSSWAIRDRGLLAFF.

This clone showed up just a few times. The chain carries TRBV19 and TRBJ1-2; D is possibly TRBD1 (5 bases). CDR3 length: 12 residues. CDR1 LNHDA and CDR2 SQIVND come from the germline V gene (reference sequence). Trimming cost V 5 bases and J 5 bases, with 9 bases left between them. CDR3 in DNA: TGTGCCAGTAGTGGGAGGGGTTATGGCTACACCTTC. Encoded protein: CASSGRGYGYTF.

This clone was observed once. This sequence joins TRBV5-1 and TRBJ2-5; TRBD2 matches at 13 bases. V lost 7 bases and J lost 5; bases outside the gene matches: 8. Germline V CDR1 and CDR2: SGHRS, YFSETQ. The CDR3 covers 15 residues. CDR3 amino acids: CASHNGLAGEETQYF. The CDR3 DNA reads TGCGCCAGCCACAATGGACTAGCGGGAGAGGAGACCCAGTACTTC. Using reference TRBV5-1 and TRBJ2-5 for the parts outside the CDR3, the full variable domain is KAGVTQTPRYLIKTRGQQVTLSCSPISGHRSVSWYQQTPGQGLQFLFEYFSETQRNKGNFPGRFSGRQFSNSRSEMNVSTLELGDSALYLCASHNGLAGEETQYFGPGTRLLVL.